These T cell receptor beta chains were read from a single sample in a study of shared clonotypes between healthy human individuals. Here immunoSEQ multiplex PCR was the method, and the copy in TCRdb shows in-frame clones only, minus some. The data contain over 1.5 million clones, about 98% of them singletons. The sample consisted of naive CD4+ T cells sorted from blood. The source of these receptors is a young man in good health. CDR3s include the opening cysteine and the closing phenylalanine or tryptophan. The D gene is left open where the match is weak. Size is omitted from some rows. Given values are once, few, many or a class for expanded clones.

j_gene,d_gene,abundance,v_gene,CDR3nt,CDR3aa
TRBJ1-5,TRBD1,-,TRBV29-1,TGCAGCGTTGCGGGAGACAGGGGGAATCAGCCCCAGCATTTT,CSVAGDRGNQPQHF
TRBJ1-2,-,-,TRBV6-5,TGTGCCAGCAGTTACTGGGCAGGGGCTGCCGGCTACACCTTC,CASSYWAGAAGYTF
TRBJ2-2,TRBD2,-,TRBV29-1,TGCAGCGCTGACACGGGACTAGCGGCAACCGGGGAGCTGTTTTTT,CSADTGLAATGELFF
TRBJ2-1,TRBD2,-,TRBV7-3,TGTGCCAGCAGCTTAGCTAGCGGGAGTCCGAATGAGCAGTTCTTC,CASSLASGSPNEQFF
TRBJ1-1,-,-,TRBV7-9,TGTGCCAGCAGCCCTGCGGGCCCCATGGCCGCTTTCTTT,CASSPAGPMAAFF
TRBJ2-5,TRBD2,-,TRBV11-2,TGTGCCAGCAGCTTAGTCCGGGCAGGACTAGGGGCGGAGACCCAGTACTTC,CASSLVRAGLGAETQYF
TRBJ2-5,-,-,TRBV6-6,TGTGCGAGCAGGTGGGAACAGCAAGAGACCCAGTACTTC,CASRWEQQETQYF
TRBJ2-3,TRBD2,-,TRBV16,TGTGCCAGCAGCTCGAAGCGGGGGGGCACAGATACGCAGTATTTT,CASSSKRGGTDTQYF
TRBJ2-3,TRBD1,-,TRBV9,TGTGCCAGCAGCGTAGTGGGACAGGGAAGCACAGATACGCAGTATTTT,CASSVVGQGSTDTQYF
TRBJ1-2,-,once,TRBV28,TGTGCCAGCAGTTATGAGGGTCAGATCTATGGCTACACCTTC,CASSYEGQIYGYTF
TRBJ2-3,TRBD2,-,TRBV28,TGTGCCAGCCCCGCCCCGACTAGCGCGAGCACAGATACGCAGTATTTT,CASPAPTSASTDTQYF
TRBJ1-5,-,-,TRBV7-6,TGTGCCAGCAGCTTAGCGGGCAGGGAAGTAAGTCAGCCCCAGCATTTT,CASSLAGREVSQPQHF
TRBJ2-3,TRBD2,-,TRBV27,TGTGCCAGCAGTTTAGGTCGGCTAGCGGGATACACCACCACAGATACGCAGTATTTT,CASSLGRLAGYTTTDTQYF
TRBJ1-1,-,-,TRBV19,TGTGCCAGTAGTACCCCGGGCGGAGGGACTGAAGCTTTCTTT,CASSTPGGGTEAFF
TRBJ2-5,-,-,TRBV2,TGTGCCAGCAGTGCCCAGGTTGAAGAGACCCAGTACTTC,CASSAQVEETQYF
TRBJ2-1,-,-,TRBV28,TGTGCCAGCAGTGAATATGAGCAGTTCTTC,CASSEYEQFF
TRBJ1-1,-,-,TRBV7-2,TGTGCCAGCAGCTTACAGGGTTTAGGAATGAACACTGAAGCTTTCTTT,CASSLQGLGMNTEAFF
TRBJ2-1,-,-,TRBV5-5,TGTGCCAGCAGCTTGGTTCCCCTTATATACAATGAGCAGTTCTTC,CASSLVPLIYNEQFF
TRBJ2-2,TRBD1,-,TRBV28,TGTGCCAGCACGACTTGGACAGGGAACACCGGGGAGCTGTTTTTT,CASTTWTGNTGELFF
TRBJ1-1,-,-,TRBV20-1,TGCAGCCGTAGGGCAGTGGGTGAAGCTTTCTTT,CSRRAVGEAFF
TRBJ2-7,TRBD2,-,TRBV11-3,TGTGCCAGCAGCTCGCGGGGGAGCTACGAGCAGTACTTC,CASSSRGSYEQYF
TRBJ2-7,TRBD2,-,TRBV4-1,TGCGCCAGCAGCCAAGGGCCAGCGGGAGGGCTAGTACAGTACTTC,CASSQGPAGGLVQYF
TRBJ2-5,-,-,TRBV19,TGTGCCAGTAGTCCCGGCGGGGTTCTAGAGACCCAGTACTTC,CASSPGGVLETQYF
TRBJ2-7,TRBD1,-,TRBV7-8,TGTGCCAGCAGCTTGAACAGGGGAGAATACGAGCAGTACTTC,CASSLNRGEYEQYF
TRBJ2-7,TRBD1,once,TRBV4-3,TGCGCCAGCAGCACCCATGAGGGACAGTCTTTTCACGAGCAGTACTTC,CASSTHEGQSFHEQYF
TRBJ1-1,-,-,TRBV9,TGTGCCAGCAGCCCCCGTAATGGTCCCGGGACAAGGCGCGGAGCGGCTTTCTTT,CASSPRNGPGTRRGAAFF
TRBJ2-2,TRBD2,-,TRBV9,TGTGCCAGCAGCGTAGCGGGAGGGAACACCGGGGAGCTGTTTTTT,CASSVAGGNTGELFF
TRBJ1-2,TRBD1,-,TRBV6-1,TGTGCCAGCAGTGACACCGGGACAGGGAAGGGCTATGGCTACACCTTC,CASSDTGTGKGYGYTF
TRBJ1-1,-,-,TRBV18,TGTGCCAGCTCAACCCCCCATGTGTTTTATAACACTGAAGCTTTCTTT,CASSTPHVFYNTEAFF
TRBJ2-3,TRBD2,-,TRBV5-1,TGCGCCAGCAGCTTGGGACTAGCGGGGGCCAGCACAGATACGCAGTATTTT,CASSLGLAGASTDTQYF
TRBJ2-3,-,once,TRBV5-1,TGCGCCAGCAGCGGTAGGGGACGGTCGGGCACAGATACGCAGTATTTT,CASSGRGRSGTDTQYF
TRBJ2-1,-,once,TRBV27,TGTGCCAGCAGTCCCAGAGGTCTCCAATACAATGAGCAGTTCTTC,CASSPRGLQYNEQFF
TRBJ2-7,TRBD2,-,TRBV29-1,TGCAGCGTTGAGGTCAGTGGACTAGCGGGAGATGAGCAGTACTTC,CSVEVSGLAGDEQYF
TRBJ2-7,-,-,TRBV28,TGTGCCAGCAGTTTTCCAGCGGCTTACGAGCAGTACTTC,CASSFPAAYEQYF
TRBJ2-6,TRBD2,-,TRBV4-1,TGCGCCAGCAGCCAAGTTCCATCGGGAGGAGGCTCTGGGGCCAACGTCCTGACTTTC,CASSQVPSGGGSGANVLTF
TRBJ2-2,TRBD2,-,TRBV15,TGTGCCACCAGCAGGGGGAGGACTAGCGGGAGTTCCGGGGAGCTGTTTTTT,CATSRGRTSGSSGELFF
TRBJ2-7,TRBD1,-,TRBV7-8,TGTGCCAGCAGCTCCGGGACAGTATCCTACGAGCAGTACTTC,CASSSGTVSYEQYF
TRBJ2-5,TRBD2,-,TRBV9,TGTGCCAGCAGCCTTCGGGGGAGGGAAGAGACCCAGTACTTC,CASSLRGREETQYF
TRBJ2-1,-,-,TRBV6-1,TGTGCCAGCACGGGCGGTTTTTCCTACAATGAGCAGTTCTTC,CASTGGFSYNEQFF
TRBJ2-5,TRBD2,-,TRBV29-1,TGCAGCGTCCCGGGGGGAGAGACCCAGTACTTC,CSVPGGETQYF
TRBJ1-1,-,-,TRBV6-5,TGTGCCAGCAAGGGCCTCATGAACACTGAAGCTTTCTTT,CASKGLMNTEAFF
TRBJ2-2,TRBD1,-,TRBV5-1,TGCGCCAGCAGTTGGACAGGTGACACCGGGGAGCTGTTTTTT,CASSWTGDTGELFF
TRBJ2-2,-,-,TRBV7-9,TGTGCCAGCAGCCCAAACCGGGGGAGCGGGGAGCTGTTTTTT,CASSPNRGSGELFF
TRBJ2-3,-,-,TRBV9,TGTGCCAGCAGCCCTCAGGGAGATACGCAGTATTTT,CASSPQGDTQYF
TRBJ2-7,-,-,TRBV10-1,TGCGCCAGCAGTGGGTCTAGCCAGAGGATCGAGCAGTACTTC,CASSGSSQRIEQYF
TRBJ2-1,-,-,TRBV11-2,TGTGCCAGCAGCTTAATAGGCAATGAGCAGTTCTTC,CASSLIGNEQFF
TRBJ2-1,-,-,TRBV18,TGTGCCAGCTCACCCCGTAGGGGCAATGAGCAGTTCTTC,CASSPRRGNEQFF
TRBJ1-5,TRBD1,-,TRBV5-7,TGTGCCAGCAGCCGGGAATACAGGGGAGGACAGCCCCAGCATTTT,CASSREYRGGQPQHF
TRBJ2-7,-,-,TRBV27,TGTGCCAGCAGTCTAAACCGGGACCGCATGTTCTACGAGCAGTACTTC,CASSLNRDRMFYEQYF
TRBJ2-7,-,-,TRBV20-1,TGCAGTGCTAGAAGTTTTTACGAGCAGTACTTC,CSARSFYEQYF
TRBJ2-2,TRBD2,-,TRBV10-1,TGCGCCAGCAGTGAGGCGGGAGGACTGGCCGGGGAGCTGTTTTTT,CASSEAGGLAGELFF
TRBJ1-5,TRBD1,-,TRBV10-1,TGCGCCAGCACGTGTGGGGGACAGACACCTTATAGCAATCAGCCCCAGCATTTT,CASTCGGQTPYSNQPQHF
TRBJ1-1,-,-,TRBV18,TGTGCCAGCTCACCTCGACAGGTTATCGGTGCTTTCTTT,CASSPRQVIGAFF
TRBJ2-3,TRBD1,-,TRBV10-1,TGCGCCAGCAGTAAGGGACAGTACACAGATACGCAGTATTTT,CASSKGQYTDTQYF
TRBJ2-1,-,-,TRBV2,TGTGCCAGCAGTGAATTGAAGATAAGGAATGAGCAGTTCTTC,CASSELKIRNEQFF